This T cell receptor beta chain came from a study of T-cell reconstitution after alpha-beta-depleted transplantation in children (dated by TCRdb to 2016 to 2017). For the study in its entirety: T-cell immune reconstitution after TCRalphabeta/CD19-depleted allogeneic hematopoietic cell transplantation in children was quantitatively tracked in the study by means of TCR repertoire profiling. The full study reports these points: Hyperexpanded clone frequencies declined over subsequent months; after one year, T-cell counts and TCRbeta diversity were mostly attributed to newly produced T cells. The apparently early recovery of alphabetaT-cell counts about two months after transplant reportedly depended on only several hundred rapidly expanded clones that came from non-depleted graft cells. In some patients, the high TCRbeta diversity seen at day 60 was put down to recipient T cells and intrathymic progenitors that had survived conditioning.

A remark on this clonotype: Its antigen remains unidentified. Base qualities were left out, and no much larger clone turns up one base away.

The library was produced with PCR. The reads were generated on an Illumina HiSeq 2500. TCR library preparation used molecular barcoding, with unique molecular identifiers applied to normalize quantification of the TCRbeta repertoire. TCRdb trimmed the raw reads at Q25, called clones with MiXCR and kept productive beta chains. Merged by CDR3 protein, the rows form single entries marked with the most common genes and DNA. The sample profile shows about 58,000 distinct CDR3 sequences; less than 55% of them were found once. Approximately 98% of the sample comes from the top ten. The label giving this sample's treatment or condition can be read as: allogeneic hematopoietic cell transplantation with graft depleted of TCRalphabeta T cells and CD19 B cells. The children who served as transplant recipients had been given grafts of TCRalphabeta/CD19-depleted allogeneic hematopoietic cells. Spanning cysteine to phenylalanine, the CDR3 consists of 14 amino acids. Just the 42-base CDR3 DNA is kept, in frame starting at base 1. The germline V gene (reference sequence) sets CDR1 to MNHEY and CDR2 to SMNVEV. V gives up 2 bases and J gives up 2 bases, and the segment between their germline ends measures 7 bases.

The chain is encoded by TRBV27 joined to TRBJ1-5; the D gene is possibly TRBD1, with 6 bases matching. This TCR derives from a male patient younger than 18 who had a stem cell transplant for acute lymphoblastic leukemia, so the T cells may come from the graft donor. Sequenced here: PBMCs, mostly from graft donor cells, sampled 360 days after TCRalphabeta/CD19-depleted stem cell transplant. Read as DNA, the sequence is TGTGCCAGCAGTTTAAACAGGGGCAATCAGCCCCAGCATTTT. Its product reads: CASSLNRGNQPQHF.